One sample yielded the 11 T cell receptor beta chains listed below, sequenced in a study of blood T cell repertoires in COVID-19. This table comes from immunoSEQ multiplex PCR, and its TCRdb copy is limited to in-frame clones, with some not included. The sample has 45,000 to 55,000 clones, approximately 90% seen once; the top ten hold around 30%. Sequencing used peripheral blood. The receptor set was obtained from an elderly woman with acute or convalescent COVID-19.

This chain joins TRBV10-2 and TRBJ1-6; 8 bases are a match to TRBD1. Trimming removed 0 bases from V and 7 bases from J; junction bases left unmatched: 2. The CDR3 covers 15 residues. CDR1 is WSHSY and CDR2 is SAAADI in the germline V gene. The CDR3 region has the DNA TGCGCCAGCAGTGAGTCGAGACAGGGGAATTCACCCCTCCACTTT. Its protein product is CASSESRQGNSPLHF.

The V gene is TRBV3-1 (or the pseudogene TRBV3-2), the J gene TRBJ1-1; D is unresolved. CDR3 length: 13 residues. Trimming left V 1 base short and J 8 bases short, with 11 bases between. Germline V lookup: CDR1 LGHDT, CDR2 YNNKEL (reference sequence). This CDR3 is CASSQGGKTEAFF. CDR3 nucleotides: TGTGCCAGCAGCCAAGGCGGCAAGACGGAAGCTTTCTTT.

The V call is TRBV6-1, the J call TRBJ2-1; TRBD1 agrees at 8 bases. Germline CDR1 MNHNS, CDR2 SASEGT. The CDR3 covers 15 residues. J was trimmed by 8 bases and V by 3 bases; bases with no gene match: 9. The CDR3 DNA sequence: TGTGCCAGCAGTGACGAGGACAGGGCCATCGATGAGCAGTTCTTC. Translation: CASSDEDRAIDEQFF.

This sequence joins TRBV19 and TRBJ1-5, with unresolved D. CDR1 is LNHDA, CDR2 SQIVND, per germline (reference sequence). Trimming shortened V by 5 bases and J by 4 bases, and 18 bases separated the two germline ends. The CDR3 has 16 amino acids. The CDR3 protein is CASSLGVGTGNQPQHF. The CDR3 DNA reads TGTGCCAGTAGTCTGGGTGTGGGTACGGGGAATCAGCCCCAGCATTTT.

The V and J genes are TRBV27 and TRBJ2-2; a possible D gene is TRBD2 (5 bases). The CDR3 is made up of 15 amino acids. Trimming removed 2 bases from V and 0 bases from J, with 7 bases in between. Per the germline V gene, CDR1 is MNHEY and CDR2 is SMNVEV (reference sequence). The CDR3 region has the DNA TGTGCCAGCAGTTTACGGGAATCGAACACCGGGGAGCTGTTTTTT. Protein: CASSLRESNTGELFF.

The genes are TRBV30 and TRBJ2-1, with TRBD2 identical over 7 bases. Germline values: CDR1 GTSNPN, CDR2 SVGIG (reference sequence). This CDR3 contains 15 residues. With V trimmed by 1 base and J by 0 bases, 3 bases remained unmatched. CDR3 in amino acids: CAWSGSGASYNEQFF. The CDR3 DNA follows: TGTGCCTGGAGTGGGAGCGGGGCCTCCTACAATGAGCAGTTCTTC. The full variable domain, in which reference TRBV30 and TRBJ2-1 provide the parts outside the CDR3, is SQTIHQWPATLVQPVGSPLSLECTVEGTSNPNLYWYRQAAGRGLQLLFYSVGIGQISSEVPQNLSASRPQDRQFILSSKKLLLSDSGFYLCAWSGSGASYNEQFFGPGTRLTVL.

This clone was seen only once. The rearrangement links TRBV25-1 to TRBJ2-1; TRBD1 agrees at 10 bases. Germline CDR1 reads MGHDK; CDR2 reads SYGVNS. Germline trimming cut 2 bases from V and 0 bases from J; bases unmatched to any gene: 1. The CDR3 is 16 amino acids. CDR3 protein: CASSEGTGASYNEQFF. DNA of the CDR3: TGTGCCAGCAGTGAAGGGACAGGGGCCTCCTACAATGAGCAGTTCTTC.

The chain combines TRBV9 with TRBJ2-2; no firm D call. The CDR3 sequence is 16 residues long. Germline assignment: CDR1 SGDLS and CDR2 YYNGEE. Trimming left V 0 bases short and J 0 bases short, with 9 bases between. CDR3 protein: CASSVGGSPNTGELFF. The DNA of the CDR3 is TGTGCCAGCAGCGTAGGTGGTAGCCCGAACACCGGGGAGCTGTTTTTT.

The J gene is TRBJ1-4, the V gene TRBV5-4, with D perhaps matching TRBD1 (5 bases). The V and J ends lost 5 bases and 5 bases respectively, with 13 bases between them. This CDR3 comprises 14 residues. In germline, CDR1 is SGHNT, CDR2 YYREEE (reference sequence). CDR3 region: CASSSGRGNEKLFF. CDR3 DNA: TGTGCCAGCAGTTCGGGACGGGGGAATGAAAAACTGTTTTTT.

V gene TRBV4-1 combines with J gene TRBJ1-2; TRBD1 agrees at 11 bases. J gave up 14 bases and V 5 bases, and 10 bases lay outside the gene matches. This CDR3 has 13 amino acids. CDR1 MGHRA and CDR2 YSYEKL come from the germline V gene. The CDR3 DNA reads TGCGCCAGCAGCGTACACTGGACAGGGGGCCAGACCTTC. Translation: CASSVHWTGGQTF.

The chain employs TRBV10-3 and TRBJ2-7, with TRBD2 identical over 10 bases. In germline, CDR1 is ENHRY, CDR2 SYGVKD. There are 14 residues in the CDR3. Losses at the gene ends were 11 bases for V and 0 bases for J; bases not matched to a gene: 7. CDR3 DNA sequence: TGTGCCGCCCAAAGACTAGCGGGCTCCTACGAGCAGTACTTC. Translation: CAAQRLAGSYEQYF.